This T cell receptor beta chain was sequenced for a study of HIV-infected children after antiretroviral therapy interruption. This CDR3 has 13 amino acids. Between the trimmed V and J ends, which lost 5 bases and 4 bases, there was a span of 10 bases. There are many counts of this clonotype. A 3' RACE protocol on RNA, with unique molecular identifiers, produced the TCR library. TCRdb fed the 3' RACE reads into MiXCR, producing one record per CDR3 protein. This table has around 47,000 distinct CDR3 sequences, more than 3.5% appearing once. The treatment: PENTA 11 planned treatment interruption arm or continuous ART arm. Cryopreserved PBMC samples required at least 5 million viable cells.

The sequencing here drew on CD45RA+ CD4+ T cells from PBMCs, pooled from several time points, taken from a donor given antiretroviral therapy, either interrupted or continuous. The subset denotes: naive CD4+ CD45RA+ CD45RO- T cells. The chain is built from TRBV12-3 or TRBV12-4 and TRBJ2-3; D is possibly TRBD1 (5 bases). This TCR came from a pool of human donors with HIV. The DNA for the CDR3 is TGTGCCAGCAGTCCAGGGTACCCAGATACGCAGTATTTT. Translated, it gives CASSPGYPDTQYF.